This T cell receptor (beta chain) was sequenced in a study of shared clonotypes between healthy human individuals. Partitioning of CD4+ cells yielded a CD45RA+ naive subset and a CD45RA-negative memory subset. Germline V gene lookup returns CDR1 SGHRS and CDR2 YFSETQ. CDR3 length: 15 residues. The V and J ends lost 4 bases and 6 bases respectively, with 16 bases between them. Using immunoSEQ multiplex PCR, the repertoire was profiled, and TCRdb retains in-frame clones only, with some absent. The sample includes about 2.3 million clones, 80% to 95% of them seen just once. The chain links TRBV5-1 to TRBJ2-2; D may be TRBD1 (6 bases). Material: naive CD4+ T cells from PBMCs. Documented subset: CD45RA+ positively selected. The origin of this receptor is a young man in good health. Some clones in this sample may be carry-over from other donors' samples. For the CDR3, the DNA is TGCGCCAGCAGCCCCCACGACAGGCGGGCCGGGGAGCTGTTTTTT. It is translated as CASSPHDRRAGELFF.